This T cell receptor (beta chain) derives from a study of PD-1 blockade in classical Hodgkin lymphoma. Study-level background: Patients got intravenous nivolumab 3 mg/kg every 2 weeks. General study points: CD4+ TCR diversity, unlike CD8+, climbed significantly by C4D1.

Each and every patient relapsed after autologous stem cell transplantation, and patients got differing brentuximab vedotin exposure. Progressive disease, partial response or complete response was each patient's best response. TCRdb's table, derived via immunoSEQ multiplex PCR, lists solely in-frame clones and lacks some. The sample holds about 40,000 clones, 87% seen once. About this clone itself: Its matching antigen is unknown.

The V gene's germline CDR1 is SEHNR and CDR2 FQNEAQ (reference sequence). Trimming at V came to 1 base and at J to 2 bases, leaving 7 bases not matched to a gene. The CDR3 is made up of 17 amino acids. This receptor was taken from a human donor with classical Hodgkin lymphoma. V is TRBV7-9 and J is TRBJ2-3, with TRBD2 identical over 9 bases. The material sequenced was peripheral blood mononuclear cells (PBMCs), taken at baseline. CDR3 coding DNA: TGTGCCAGCAGCTTAGAAGCGGGGGGTCACAACACAGATACGCAGTATTTT. Protein product: CASSLEAGGHNTDTQYF.